Each of the 30 T cell receptor beta chains below was sequenced from the same sample in a study of blood T cell repertoires in COVID-19. The repertoire was sequenced with immunoSEQ multiplex PCR; TCRdb's copy has only in-frame clones and lacks some. The data show 200,000 to 250,000 clones, 80% seen once. Material for sequencing was peripheral blood. All receptors come from a human donor in a cohort sampled during active COVID-19.

The V gene is TRBV5-1, the J gene TRBJ2-1; tentatively, D is TRBD2 (6 bases). Germline loops: CDR1 SGHRS, CDR2 YFSETQ. The CDR3 extends over 15 amino acids. V lost 1 base, J lost 0 bases, and 8 bases lay in between. The CDR3: CASSLPGDSYNEQFF. The CDR3 DNA reads TGCGCCAGCAGCTTGCCGGGGGACTCCTACAATGAGCAGTTCTTC.

This chain joins TRBV9 and TRBJ2-6; D perhaps matches TRBD1 (6 bases). The germline gives CDR1 SGDLS, CDR2 YYNGEE. V lost 1 base and J lost 1, with 12 bases in between. The CDR3 runs 17 residues. The chain's CDR3 is CASSVTTGKSGANVLTF. The CDR3 DNA sequence: TGTGCCAGCAGCGTAACAACAGGGAAGTCTGGGGCCAACGTCCTGACTTTC.

The rearrangement uses TRBV18 and TRBJ2-1, with D tentatively TRBD1 (5 bases). The CDR3 runs 16 residues. Germline V gene lookup returns CDR1 KGHSH and CDR2 LQKENI. V was clipped by 0 bases and J by 1 base, with 10 bases between them. CDR3 amino acids: CASSPPGRFSYNEQFF. CDR3 bases: TGTGCCAGCTCACCACCGGGGCGGTTTTCCTACAATGAGCAGTTCTTC.

The genes are TRBV7-8 and TRBJ1-1; 7 bases are a match to TRBD1. Germline lookup yields CDR1 SGHVS and CDR2 FQNEAQ. The junction had 11 bases not matched to a gene; V was cut back by 5 bases and J by 5 bases. The length of the CDR3 is 15 residues. The CDR3 reads CASSTQQGWKTEAFF. CDR3 in DNA: TGTGCCAGCAGCACCCAACAGGGGTGGAAAACTGAAGCTTTCTTT.

The chain employs TRBV3-1 (or the pseudogene TRBV3-2) and TRBJ2-7, with 11 bases fitting TRBD2. Trimming removed 3 bases from V and 6 bases from J; junction bases left unmatched: 10. Germline V gene sequence: CDR1 LGHDT, CDR2 YNNKEL (reference sequence). The CDR3 extends over 16 amino acids. The CDR3 region has the DNA TGTGCCAGCAGCCAGGACTTAGCGGGGGGGCGAGCCGAGCAGTACTTC. This sequence encodes CASSQDLAGGRAEQYF.

The chain links TRBV12-5 to TRBJ2-3, with D maybe TRBD2 (6 bases). Trimming shortened V by 3 bases and J by 2 bases, and 12 bases separated the two germline ends. The CDR3 runs 15 residues. Germline V gives CDR1 LGHNT, CDR2 FRNRAP. As DNA, the CDR3 is TGTGCTAGTGGTTTACGGGGGTCAAACACAGATACGCAGTATTTT. It codes for CASGLRGSNTDTQYF.

The chain employs TRBV4-1 and TRBJ2-1; TRBD2 matches 13 bases. J lost 1 base, V lost 7 bases, and 10 bases had no gene match. Germline V CDR1 and CDR2: MGHRA, YSYEKL. The CDR3 is 18 residues long. CDR3 sequence: CASTDGLAGEDSYNEQFF. The DNA of the CDR3 is TGCGCCAGCACCGACGGACTAGCGGGAGAGGATTCCTACAATGAGCAGTTCTTC.

This clone was seen only a few times. The gene calls are TRBV19 and TRBJ1-1; a possible D gene is TRBD1 (6 bases). The germline CDR1 and CDR2 sequences are LNHDA and SQIVND (reference sequence). There are 16 residues in the CDR3. V was clipped by 7 bases and J by 4 bases, with 22 bases between them. CDR3 amino acids: CASTPILRRGSTEAFF. The CDR3 coding sequence is TGTGCCAGTACCCCAATTCTCAGAAGGGGGAGCACTGAAGCTTTCTTT.

This rearrangement joins TRBV5-1 to TRBJ1-1, with TRBD1 matching 9 bases. The junction had 15 bases not matched to a gene; V was cut back by 5 bases and J by 7 bases. The V gene's germline CDR1 is SGHRS and CDR2 YFSETQ. The CDR3 consists of 16 residues. The CDR3 loop reads CASSLKQGARFSEAFF. The CDR3, as DNA: TGCGCCAGCAGTTTGAAACAGGGGGCGCGTTTTAGTGAAGCTTTCTTT.

V gene TRBV19 combines with J gene TRBJ2-3; 8 bases are a match to TRBD2. Trimming removed 4 bases from V and 5 bases from J; junction bases left unmatched: 11. This CDR3 contains 16 residues. The germline CDR1 and CDR2 sequences are LNHDA and SQIVND (reference sequence). CDR3 DNA: TGTGCCAGTAGTACGCCGGGACTAGACGTATTAGATACGCAGTATTTT. It yields the protein CASSTPGLDVLDTQYF.

The J gene is TRBJ1-6, the V gene TRBV12-3 or TRBV12-4, with no clear D. The length of the CDR3 is 12 residues. Trimming took off 7 bases at V and 7 bases at J, with 8 bases between the two ends. CDR3 sequence: CASTVNNSPLHF. As DNA, the CDR3 is TGTGCCAGCACGGTGAACAATTCACCCCTCCACTTT.

V gene TRBV6-5 combines with J gene TRBJ2-2; weak D call: TRBD1 (6 bases). Looked up from germline, CDR1 is MNHEY and CDR2 is SVGAGI. Trimming removed 6 bases from V and 1 base from J, with 9 bases in between. The CDR3 covers 14 residues. CDR3 DNA: TGTGCCAGCAGGGGACAACGGAACACCGGGGAGCTGTTTTTT. This translates into CASRGQRNTGELFF.

This clone came up a few times. The chain recombines TRBV18 with TRBJ2-1; 9 bases line up with TRBD2. This CDR3 is 17 amino acids long. Germline assignment: CDR1 KGHSH and CDR2 LQKENI. J lost 3 bases, V lost 2 bases, and 8 bases had no gene match. The CDR3 loop is CASSPSLAGALYNEQFF. The CDR3 region has the DNA TGTGCCAGCTCACCATCGTTAGCGGGGGCCCTCTACAATGAGCAGTTCTTC.

The rearrangement uses TRBV10-3 and TRBJ2-3; the match to TRBD2 covers 9 bases. The CDR3 runs to 14 residues. Germline V CDR1 and CDR2: ENHRY, SYGVKD. With V trimmed by 8 bases and J by 0 bases, 3 bases remained unmatched. The CDR3 DNA reads TGTGCCATCTTGCGGGAGGGAAGCACAGATACGCAGTATTTT. It is translated as CAILREGSTDTQYF.

The V gene is TRBV18, the J gene TRBJ2-7; D perhaps matches TRBD2 (7 bases). The CDR3 has 14 residues. V was pared by 3 bases and J by 5 bases, with 14 bases between. Germline CDR1 KGHSH, CDR2 LQKENI. CDR3 region: CASSPGRGADEQYF. The CDR3 nucleotides are TGTGCCAGCTCACCGGGTCGGGGGGCAGACGAGCAGTACTTC.

The rearrangement links TRBV5-5 to TRBJ1-1; D is ambiguous. V lost 6 bases and J 5 bases, leaving 14 bases between the germline ends. In germline, CDR1 is SGHKS, CDR2 YYEKEE (reference sequence). The CDR3 is 13 amino acids. The CDR3 DNA sequence: TGTGCCAGCATCGACTTACAAGGTACTGAAGCTTTCTTT. The encoded protein is CASIDLQGTEAFF.

The chain is built from TRBV24-1 and TRBJ1-1, with 9 positions matching TRBD1. Trimming took 7 bases from V and 6 from J; bases not matched to a gene: 23. The CDR3 contains 19 residues. Germline-derived CDR1 and CDR2 are KGHDR and SFDVKD. Written as DNA, the CDR3 is TGTGCCACCAGCGCGCTACATTGGACAGGGGTTGAAGATCTTTCTGAAGCTTTCTTT. As protein: CATSALHWTGVEDLSEAFF.

In the case of this clone: At one of its ends the junction is not consistent with the germline gene, which may arise from a read error. Other nucleotide sequences in the sample specify the same CDR3. This chain uses TRBV7-9 with TRBJ2-6; no clear D. This CDR3 has 14 residues. Germline V CDR1 and CDR2: SEHNR, FQNEAQ (reference sequence). The CDR3 sequence: CASSSYRGANVLTF. The CDR3 DNA is TGTGCCAGTAGCTCCTATCGGGGGGCCAACGTCCTGACTTTC.

J is TRBJ1-5 and V is TRBV5-6, with D unclear. CDR3 size: 13 residues. The V and J ends lost 0 bases and 6 bases respectively, with 7 bases between them. Germline V gives CDR1 SGHDT, CDR2 YYEEEE. The CDR3 is CASSLARGQPQHF. CDR3 DNA: TGTGCCAGCAGCTTGGCCCGGGGTCAGCCCCAGCATTTT. The variable domain in full, with the rest retrieved from reference TRBV5-6 and TRBJ1-5, is DAGVTQSPTHLIKTRGQQVTLRCSPKSGHDTVSWYQQALGQGPQFIFQYYEEEERQRGNFPDRFSGHQFPNYSSELNVNALLLGDSALYLCASSLARGQPQHFGDGTRLSIL.

The chain uses TRBV9 and TRBJ2-1, with 10 bases identical to TRBD2. This CDR3 is 17 amino acids long. The J segment lost 7 bases and the V segment lost 0 bases, leaving 10 bases of the junction unmatched. CDR1 SGDLS and CDR2 YYNGEE come from the germline V gene. The CDR3 region has the DNA TGTGCCAGCAGCGTAGGAAGGATTGGACTAGCGGAAAATGAGCAGTTCTTC. Amino acids: CASSVGRIGLAENEQFF.

This clone was seen once. V and J are TRBV7-2 and TRBJ2-1; D is possibly TRBD1 (5 bases). Germline loops: CDR1 SGHTA, CDR2 FQGNSA. The CDR3 length is 15 residues. The germline V and J ends were trimmed by 1 base and 3 bases, with 10 bases remaining between them. The CDR3 loop reads CASSLVQAVYNEQFF. In nucleotides, the CDR3 is TGTGCCAGCAGCTTAGTACAGGCGGTCTACAATGAGCAGTTCTTC.

The genes are TRBV7-9 and TRBJ1-6; 8 bases are a match to TRBD1. V lost 4 bases, J lost 5 bases, and 1 base stayed unmatched. This CDR3 is 14 amino acids long. CDR1 is SEHNR and CDR2 is FQNEAQ in the germline V gene (reference sequence). The CDR3 region has the DNA TGTGCCAGCAGCTCGGACAGGGATAATTCACCCCTCCACTTT. Its translation: CASSSDRDNSPLHF.

The rearrangement uses TRBV9 and TRBJ2-1; possibly TRBD2 for D (6 bases). This CDR3 comprises 18 residues. Germline V CDR1 and CDR2: SGDLS, YYNGEE. V lost 1 base, J lost 0 bases, and 17 bases lay in between. The CDR3 spells CASSVRFGRESSYNEQFF. In DNA form, the CDR3 reads TGTGCCAGCAGCGTAAGGTTTGGACGGGAGAGCTCCTACAATGAGCAGTTCTTC.

The chain couples TRBV3-1 (or the pseudogene TRBV3-2) to TRBJ2-1; TRBD2 matches 14 bases. This CDR3 region has 22 residues. After removal of 0 bases from V and 0 bases from J, the junction contained 13 bases not matched to a gene. Germline CDR1 reads LGHDT; CDR2 reads YNNKEL (reference sequence). In DNA, the CDR3 is TGTGCCAGCAGCCAAGATATGCCCGGGACTAGCGGGGGCCCTCCCTCCTACAATGAGCAGTTCTTC. Translation gives CASSQDMPGTSGGPPSYNEQFF.

The chain has TRBV28 and TRBJ2-5, with D possibly TRBD1 on 5 matching bases. V was clipped by 3 bases and J by 3 bases, with 14 bases between them. The CDR3 has 15 amino acids. Germline assignment: CDR1 MDHEN and CDR2 SYDVKM. The CDR3 is CASSFTDWGKETQYF. The CDR3 DNA sequence: TGTGCCAGCAGTTTTACAGACTGGGGCAAAGAGACCCAGTACTTC.

In DNA, the CDR3 is TGTGCCAGCACCCGCACAACGGGGGGAAGTCAGTACTTC. Translation gives CASTRTTGGSQYF. This rearrangement joins TRBV5-6 to TRBJ2-4; 7 positions agree with TRBD2. The J segment lost 12 bases and the V segment lost 6 bases, leaving 12 bases of the junction unmatched. CDR3 size: 13 residues. Germline V gene sequence: CDR1 SGHDT, CDR2 YYEEEE.

The J gene is TRBJ2-7, the V gene TRBV28, with 7 bases aligning to TRBD1. Germline CDR1 MDHEN, CDR2 SYDVKM. The V segment lost 6 bases and the J segment 0 bases; nucleotides outside the gene matches: 8. The CDR3 runs 15 residues. The CDR3 loop is CASSNWAGGSYEQYF. CDR3 DNA: TGTGCCAGCAGCAATTGGGCAGGGGGCTCCTACGAGCAGTACTTC. The full variable domain, with the rest looked up from reference TRBV28 and TRBJ2-7, is DVKVTQSSRYLVKRTGEKVFLECVQDMDHENMFWYRQDPGLGLRLIYFSYDVKMKEKGDIPEGYSVSREKKERFSLILESASTNQTSMYLCASSNWAGGSYEQYFGPGTRLTVT.

The chain uses TRBV5-5 and TRBJ2-1; D ambiguous. The ends were cut back, 1 base at V and 5 bases at J, with 7 bases in the middle. The CDR3 extends over 13 amino acids. Germline V CDR1 and CDR2: SGHKS, YYEKEE (reference sequence). CDR3 sequence reads: CASSLPVNNEQFF. The CDR3 DNA follows: TGTGCCAGCAGCTTGCCCGTAAACAATGAGCAGTTCTTC.

The gene calls are TRBV18 and TRBJ2-7, with D perhaps TRBD2 (5 bases). V was pared by 4 bases and J by 6 bases, with 13 bases between. CDR1 is KGHSH and CDR2 is LQKENI in the germline V gene. There are 13 residues in the CDR3. The CDR3 protein is CASSLREGGEQYF. CDR3 nucleotide sequence: TGTGCCAGCTCACTAAGAGAAGGAGGCGAGCAGTACTTC.

The rearrangement links TRBV28 to TRBJ1-6, with a weak D call TRBD1 (5 bases). Trimming cost V 10 bases and J 5 bases, with 12 bases left between them. The CDR3 loop spans 13 amino acids. Looked up from germline, CDR1 is MDHEN and CDR2 is SYDVKM. The CDR3 region has the DNA TGTGCCACCTTCGGGGGGGATAATTCACCCCTCCACTTT. Amino acids: CATFGGDNSPLHF.